Each of the 10 T cell receptor beta chains below was sequenced from the same sample in a study of shared clonotypes between healthy human individuals. Some clones are missing from TCRdb's copy, which holds only in-frame ones; the method was immunoSEQ multiplex PCR. The sample comprises 2,500,000 or so clones, just under 95% of which are singletons, and 0.37% rests with the top ten. What was sequenced was naive CD4+ T cells from PBMCs. Subset meaning: CD45RA+ positively selected. The receptor source for this set is a man aged 18 to 30 in good health. Some clones in this sample may be carry-over from other donors' samples.

V usage is TRBV11-3 and J usage is TRBJ2-5, with 14 bases aligning to TRBD2. The junction had 3 bases not matched to a gene; V was cut back by 5 bases and J by 4 bases. CDR3 length: 15 residues. Looked up from germline, CDR1 is SGHNT and CDR2 is YENEEA. The CDR3 loop is CASSPGLAGAETQYF. The CDR3 coding sequence is TGTGCCAGCAGCCCGGGACTAGCGGGAGCAGAGACCCAGTACTTC.

As for this clone: The sample carries other DNA sequences with the same CDR3. The chain uses TRBV2 and TRBJ2-3, with unresolved D. CDR3 length: 14 amino acids. The germline V and J ends were trimmed by 4 bases and 0 bases, with 8 bases remaining between them. Germline V gene data show CDR1 as SNHLY and CDR2 as FYNNEI. For the CDR3, the DNA is TGTGCCAGCAGTGTAGGCTCTAGCACAGATACGCAGTATTTT. Protein: CASSVGSSTDTQYF.

This chain uses TRBV29-1 with TRBJ2-7, with TRBD1 identical over 7 bases. CDR1 and CDR2 from the germline V gene are SQVTM and ANQGSEA. The CDR3 is made up of 14 amino acids. With V trimmed by 2 bases and J by 7 bases, 11 bases remained unmatched. The DNA for the CDR3 is TGCAGCGTTGAACCAACAGGGGATCCGCGGGAGCAGTACTTC. This codes for CSVEPTGDPREQYF.

About this clone: Different DNA sequences within this sample yield the same CDR3. The chain combines TRBV6-5 with TRBJ2-7; TRBD1 is a possible D gene (6 bases). The CDR3 is made up of 14 amino acids. Germline assignment: CDR1 MNHEY and CDR2 SVGAGI. V gave up 2 bases and J gave up 2 bases, with 10 bases separating them. CDR3 protein: CASSYGRGTYEQYF. CDR3 bases: TGTGCCAGCAGTTACGGTAGGGGGACCTACGAGCAGTACTTC.

The gene calls are TRBV5-1 and TRBJ2-7; 7 bases are a match to TRBD2. There are 14 residues in the CDR3. With V trimmed by 3 bases and J by 3 bases, 6 bases remained unmatched. From germline, CDR1 is SGHRS and CDR2 YFSETQ. The CDR3: CASSSSGGFYEQYF. In DNA form, the CDR3 reads TGCGCCAGCAGCTCCTCGGGGGGTTTCTACGAGCAGTACTTC.

The chain uses TRBV7-2 and TRBJ2-1; tentative D call: TRBD1 (5 bases). The germline V gene encodes CDR1 SGHTA and CDR2 FQGNSA. This CDR3 region has 14 residues. V gave up 7 bases and J gave up 2 bases, with 12 bases separating them. CDR3: CASNRGQTYNEQFF. In DNA, the CDR3 is TGTGCCAGCAACCGAGGACAAACCTACAATGAGCAGTTCTTC.

The gene calls are TRBV11-3 and TRBJ2-1, with D perhaps matching TRBD1 (6 bases). The CDR3 has 14 amino acids. Germline CDR1 is SGHNT and CDR2 is YENEEA. Trimming pared 5 bases from V and 8 bases from J, leaving 16 bases between. CDR3 sequence (DNA): TGTGCCAGCAGCCCGGGACACGGGTCCCATGAGCAGTTCTTC. The encoded protein is CASSPGHGSHEQFF.

V is TRBV7-9 and J is TRBJ1-4; TRBD1 is a possible D gene (5 bases). Germline V gene data show CDR1 as SEHNR and CDR2 as FQNEAQ (reference sequence). This CDR3 is built from 12 residues. The V and J ends lost 5 bases and 10 bases respectively, with 11 bases between them. CDR3 residues: CASSMSQGKLFF. CDR3 nucleotide sequence: TGTGCCAGCAGCATGAGCCAGGGAAAACTGTTTTTT. Full variable domain (missing parts from reference TRBV7-9 and TRBJ1-4): DTGVSQNPRHKITKRGQNVTFRCDPISEHNRLYWYRQTLGQGPEFLTYFQNEAQLEKSRLLSDRFSAERPKGSFSTLEIQRTEQGDSAMYLCASSMSQGKLFFGSGTQLSVL.

This chain connects TRBV28 to TRBJ1-4; no clear D. The germline V gene encodes CDR1 MDHEN and CDR2 SYDVKM. With 1 base removed from V and 0 bases from J, the gap between germline ends came to 9 bases. The CDR3 is made up of 16 amino acids. This CDR3 reads CASSLFFRATNEKLFF. CDR3 coding DNA: TGTGCCAGCAGTTTATTTTTCCGTGCAACTAATGAAAAACTGTTTTTT.

This clone is a singleton in its sample. In nucleotides, the CDR3 is TGTGCCAGCAGCGGGCGGACTAGCGGGAGGAACACCGGGGAGCTGTTTTTT. Translating it yields CASSGRTSGRNTGELFF. This chain uses TRBV9 with TRBJ2-2, with TRBD2 matching over 13 bases. V was clipped by 3 bases and J by 1 base; unmatched bases: 3. CDR3 length: 17 residues. CDR1 is SGDLS and CDR2 is YYNGEE in the germline V gene.